This T cell receptor (beta chain) emerged from a study of T cells in pancreatic ductal adenocarcinoma. V lost 2 bases, J lost 0 bases, and 11 bases lay in between. The length of the CDR3 is 15 residues. Per the germline V gene, CDR1 is SGHRS and CDR2 is YFSETQ. In the case of this clone: Antigen unknown.

Some clones are missing from TCRdb's copy, which holds only in-frame ones; the method was immunoSEQ multiplex PCR. The data contain around 100,000 clones, nearly 95% of them singletons. Study-wide results and caveats: The resected pancreatic cancer cohort was biased toward the minority with early-stage disease. Blood had more productive templates and about 8-fold more unique clonotypes than tumor. Comparisons of tumor and blood clonality may show falsely lower tumor diversity.

No neoadjuvant therapy was given to the selected pancreatic ductal adenocarcinoma patients before their surgery. Input material: PBMCs. This TCR was sampled from a human donor with pancreatic ductal adenocarcinoma. The chain carries TRBV5-1 and TRBJ1-1; possibly TRBD1 for D (5 bases). The CDR3: CASSLSGPMNTEAFF. For the CDR3, the DNA is TGCGCCAGCAGCTTATCAGGGCCAATGAACACTGAAGCTTTCTTT.